Sequencing of this T cell receptor beta chain was carried out in a study of a mutant IDH1 vaccine in newly diagnosed glioma. About this clone: Its antigen is as yet unknown.

This table comes from immunoSEQ multiplex PCR, and its TCRdb copy is limited to in-frame clones, with some not included. The table records 25,000 to 30,000 clones, 87% of them present only once. V was shortened by 4 bases and J by 2 bases, with 16 bases between the two germline ends. Germline CDR1 SGHRS, CDR2 YFSETQ. The CDR3 runs to 15 residues. As for time point: week 5, during vaccination. It was 300 ug of mutant IDH1 20-mer peptide that made up each vaccine dose, given with topical imiquimod. There were new WHO grade 3 or 4 astrocytomas in the donors, and these were IDH1-mutant and ATRX-lost. The receptor's source is a woman aged 40-49 years with glioma. Some clones in this sample may be carry-over from other donors' samples. The specimen was peripheral blood mononuclear cells (PBMCs), collected from a glioma patient whose treatment included an IDH1 peptide vaccine. The chain recombines TRBV5-1 with TRBJ2-7; D is perhaps TRBD2 (8 bases). The chain's CDR3 is CASSVAGTDTYEQYF. The CDR3 DNA reads TGCGCCAGCAGCGTAGCGGGGACAGACACCTACGAGCAGTACTTC.